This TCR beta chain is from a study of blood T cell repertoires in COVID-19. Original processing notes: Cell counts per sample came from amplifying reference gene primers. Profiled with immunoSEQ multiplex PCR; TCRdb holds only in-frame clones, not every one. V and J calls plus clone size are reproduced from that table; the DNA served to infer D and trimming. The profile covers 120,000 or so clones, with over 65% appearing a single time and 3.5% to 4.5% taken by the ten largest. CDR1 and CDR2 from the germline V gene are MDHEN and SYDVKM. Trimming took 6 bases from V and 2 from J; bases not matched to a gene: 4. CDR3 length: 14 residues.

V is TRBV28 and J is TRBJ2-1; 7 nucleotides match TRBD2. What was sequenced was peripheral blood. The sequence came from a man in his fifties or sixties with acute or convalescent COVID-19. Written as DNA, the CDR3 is TGTGCCAGCAGCAGACTAGCTGCCTACAATGAGCAGTTCTTC. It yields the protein CASSRLAAYNEQFF.